This is a list of T cell receptor beta chains from one sample in a study of post-analysis software for immune sequencing data. TCRdb re-analysed the PCR reads in MiXCR, keeping a single row per CDR3 protein. The repertoire has some 690,000 distinct CDR3 sequences, 25% to 30% of them found once; the top ten carry roughly 0.54%. Input material: blood. All receptors come from a girl aged 5-17 years with multiple sclerosis. Each CDR3 is given with its conserved first and last residue. Only part of the rows carry a size: once, few, many, or a class if the clone is expanded.

v_call	clone_size	cdr3_aa
TRBV5-6	NA	CASSVRSARNTEAFF
TRBV29-1	few	CSVSPQGISTDTQYF
TRBV20-1	NA	CSAPDSGGAGEQFF
TRBV2	NA	CASSVDPGYTGELFF
TRBV12-3/TRBV12-4	NA	CASTIGSSTDTQYF
TRBV2	NA	CASTPWGGGSSYNEQFF
TRBV5-5	NA	CACSLEVAGVHEQYF
TRBV28	NA	CASRPQGSYGYTF
TRBV29-1	few	CSVRTSISYEQYF
TRBV4-2	many	CASSQDGGTQETQYF
TRBV27	NA	CASRAGEEDKEKLFF
TRBV29-1	many	CSGWEGTQYF
TRBV15	NA	CATSGAQVRSDNEQFF
TRBV5-1	NA	CASSQAQGGGETQYF
TRBV5-1	few	CASSLEGAQEVDTQYF
TRBV28	few	CASSLTGPTQYF
TRBV12-3/TRBV12-4	NA	CASSYQGGFNYGYTF
TRBV20-1	NA	CSAEDLAGVTEQFF
TRBV11-3	few	CASSFGTRDNEQFF
TRBV20-1	few	CSAVDPSNEQFF
TRBV5-1	NA	CASSFVATEGNTIYF
TRBV7-2	NA	CASSLALLGLQETQYF
TRBV3-1	NA	CASTTEAGGPLHEQFF
TRBV10-2	NA	CASSGTRMPYEQYF
TRBV6-6	NA	CASSADRASGNTIYF
TRBV6-6	NA	CASRKRQGEGNQPQHF
TRBV6-5	few	CASGQGTLPNEQYF
TRBV7-8	NA	CASSLGRGPNQPQHF
TRBV5-6	NA	CASSYGQGFRNEQYF
TRBV20-1	NA	CSASMGLAGFTSDTQYF
TRBV10-3	NA	CAISEKGRSEQYF
TRBV27	NA	CASSLYPGYGQYF
TRBV4-3	NA	CASSQDWGDSNQPQHF
TRBV6-2/TRBV6-3	NA	CTSRTPGQGLETQYF
TRBV5-1	NA	CASGTGNTEAFF
TRBV6-2/TRBV6-3	NA	CASSSTWMDQPQHF
TRBV6-6	NA	CASNHGGQGGETQYF
TRBV29-1	few	CSVGPTAAEPSYEQYF
TRBV5-1	few	CASSAGPGSGGKRSAGANVLTF
TRBV28	NA	CTSRKRGGQETQYF